This T cell receptor (beta chain) originates from a study of T cells expressing NK-cell markers. Overall study context: CD3+CD56+NKG2C+, CD3+CD56+NKG2C- and CD3+CD56-NKG2C+ T cells, once sorted, supplied the TCR beta repertoires. Study-wide results and caveats: Among CD8+ T cells from about six donors, dominant NKG2C+ clonotypes accounted for about 1.0-7.0%.

This CDR3 is 12 amino acids long. CDR1 is SGHNT and CDR2 is YENEEA in the germline V gene. For each CDR3 protein, TCRdb gives one entry from its re-call of the 5' RACE reads, without DNA. The listing records about 140,000 distinct CDR3 sequences. With respect to this clonotype: What it binds is not known.

Sequenced input: blood T cells: a sorted CD56 or NKG2C T cell subset, CD4+ or CD8+ T cells, or bulk PBMC T cells (not recorded which). J is TRBJ2-2 and V is TRBV11-3. This clonotype was obtained from a man aged 18-30 years in good health. CDR3 sequence: CASSPATGELFF.